What follows are 25 T cell receptor beta chains derived from one specimen sequenced in a study of blood T cell repertoires in COVID-19. The data were produced by immunoSEQ multiplex PCR, yet TCRdb's version contains in-frame clones alone and is incomplete. The sample lists 250,000 to 300,000 clones, approximately 83% occurring once. Sequenced sample: PBMCs or T cells enriched from blood (not recorded which). These receptor sequences come from a woman aged 45-59 years who had recovered from COVID-19.

V and J are TRBV19 and TRBJ2-5, with D maybe TRBD2 (6 bases). Trimming took off 7 bases at V and 0 bases at J, with 12 bases between the two ends. CDR3 length: 14 amino acids. The germline V gene has CDR1 LNHDA and CDR2 SQIVND (reference sequence). CDR3 loop: CASTTGTDQETQYF. CDR3 nucleotides: TGTGCCAGTACAACCGGGACTGACCAAGAGACCCAGTACTTC.

The chain recombines TRBV28 with TRBJ2-7; TRBD1 matches at 8 bases. The CDR3 spans 14 residues. V was clipped by 7 bases and J by 0 bases; unmatched bases: 5. Germline V gives CDR1 MDHEN, CDR2 SYDVKM. The chain's CDR3 is CASMGQDISYEQYF. The CDR3 DNA reads as TGTGCCAGCATGGGACAGGATATCTCCTACGAGCAGTACTTC.

The genes are TRBV18 and TRBJ1-5; possibly TRBD1 for D (6 bases). The CDR3 extends over 13 amino acids. Trimming took off 0 bases at V and 9 bases at J, with 9 bases between the two ends. The germline V gene has CDR1 KGHSH and CDR2 LQKENI. The CDR3 loop reads CASSPPTGGPQHF. CDR3 in DNA: TGTGCCAGCTCACCACCGACAGGAGGGCCCCAGCATTTT.

This chain connects TRBV19 to TRBJ1-2; perhaps TRBD1 as D (5 bases). The CDR3 spans 13 residues. The germline V gene encodes CDR1 LNHDA and CDR2 SQIVND (reference sequence). V gave up 6 bases and J gave up 4 bases, with 12 bases separating them. The CDR3 DNA reads as TGTGCCAGTAGCGAACAGGTGCTCTATGGCTACACCTTC. This encodes CASSEQVLYGYTF.

This clone has a single count. The rearrangement joins TRBV28 to TRBJ2-5, with 7 bases fitting TRBD2. The V segment lost 6 bases and the J segment 5 bases; nucleotides outside the gene matches: 9. The CDR3 extends over 14 amino acids. CDR1 MDHEN and CDR2 SYDVKM come from the germline V gene. DNA for the CDR3: TGTGCCAGCAGATCCGGGGGAGGGAAGGAGACCCAGTACTTC. It encodes CASRSGGGKETQYF.

The rearrangement uses TRBV19 and TRBJ1-5; D may be TRBD1 (6 bases). Trimming left V 5 bases short and J 4 bases short, with 15 bases between. Germline CDR1 and CDR2: LNHDA and SQIVND (reference sequence). There are 15 residues in the CDR3. CDR3 DNA sequence: TGTGCCAGTAGTGTGCAGGGGACCTTTAATCAGCCCCAGCATTTT. It specifies CASSVQGTFNQPQHF.

The rearrangement uses TRBV23-1 and TRBJ2-7; 8 nucleotides match TRBD1. Being an ORF, TRBV23-1 has a function that is uncertain. The CDR3 contains 15 residues. Germline trimming cut 6 bases from V and 5 bases from J; bases unmatched to any gene: 12. The CDR3 protein is CASSPREDRAHEQYF. The DNA of the CDR3 is TGCGCCAGCAGCCCAAGGGAGGACAGGGCACACGAGCAGTACTTC.

This chain joins TRBV11-3 and TRBJ2-3; 8 nucleotides match TRBD2. CDR3 length equals 14 residues. Trimming took 5 bases from V and 4 from J; bases not matched to a gene: 5. CDR1 and CDR2 (germline): SGHNT, YENEEA. This chain's CDR3 is CASSPGLEADTQYF. CDR3 sequence (DNA): TGTGCCAGCAGCCCGGGACTAGAAGCAGATACGCAGTATTTT.

The J gene is TRBJ2-7, the V gene TRBV27; tentative D call: TRBD1 (6 bases). The V gene lost 0 bases and the J gene lost 7 bases, with 22 bases spanning the gap. Germline-derived CDR1 and CDR2 are MNHEY and SMNVEV (reference sequence). The CDR3 covers 17 residues. The CDR3 nucleotides read TGTGCCAGCAGTTTATCGAGCGTTTCATACAGGGCCGGGGAGCAGTACTTC. It is translated as CASSLSSVSYRAGEQYF.

In its sample, this clone was seen once. This CDR3 reads CASRYPGRGRSGELFF. The CDR3 coding sequence is TGTGCCAGCAGATATCCGGGCAGGGGAAGGTCCGGGGAGCTGTTTTTT. The chain links TRBV28 to TRBJ2-2; tentative D call: TRBD1 (6 bases). The V gene lost 6 bases and the J gene lost 6 bases, with 20 bases spanning the gap. Germline values: CDR1 MDHEN, CDR2 SYDVKM. The CDR3 spans 16 residues.

This clone was seen a single time. The DNA for the CDR3 is TGCGCCAGCAGCGTAAATAGCGGGAGGGCTGCAGATACGCAGTATTTT. Protein: CASSVNSGRAADTQYF. This chain joins TRBV5-1 and TRBJ2-3, with TRBD2 matching 11 bases. With V trimmed by 4 bases and J by 4 bases, 8 bases remained unmatched. The CDR3 consists of 16 residues. CDR1 and CDR2 (germline): SGHRS, YFSETQ.

This chain connects TRBV28 to TRBJ2-7, with a tentative D call TRBD1 (6 bases). The CDR3 has 16 residues. Germline V gene sequence: CDR1 MDHEN, CDR2 SYDVKM. V was pared by 3 bases and J by 4 bases, with 19 bases between. The CDR3 bases are TGTGCCAGCAGTTTGTTTTCGACAGGAAAAGTGTACGAGCAGTACTTC. It yields the protein CASSLFSTGKVYEQYF.

The chain is built from TRBV19 and TRBJ1-2; possibly TRBD1 for D (5 bases). CDR1 is LNHDA, CDR2 SQIVND, per germline (reference sequence). CDR3 length: 14 residues. Trimming stripped 2 bases from V and 4 bases from J, with 11 bases between. The CDR3 is CASSIIDSGYGYTF. CDR3 nucleotide sequence: TGTGCCAGTAGTATAATCGACAGTGGCTATGGCTACACCTTC.

This clone was counted once. The junction does not match germline at one end; this may be a read error. The chain couples TRBV28 to TRBJ1-5, with a weak D call TRBD1 (6 bases). The CDR3 sequence is 14 residues long. Germline lookup yields CDR1 MDHEN and CDR2 SYDVKM. This CDR3 reads CASSPQGVHQPQHF. In DNA form, the CDR3 reads TGTGCCAGCAGCCCACAGGGTGTCCATCAACCCCAGCATTTT.

This clone was counted a few times. The V and J genes are TRBV5-4 and TRBJ2-1; 10 bases fit TRBD2. The V gene end was trimmed by 7 bases and the J gene end by 4 bases; junction bases not matched to a gene: 14. The CDR3 extends over 17 amino acids. CDR1 is SGHNT and CDR2 is YYREEE in the germline V gene (reference sequence). The chain's CDR3 is CASSPSLGTSEYNEQFF. In nucleotides, the CDR3 is TGTGCCAGCTCGCCCTCCCTGGGGACTAGCGAGTACAATGAGCAGTTCTTC. Complete variable domain (other parts from reference TRBV5-4 and TRBJ2-1): ETGVTQSPTHLIKTRGQQVTLRCSSQSGHNTVSWYQQALGQGPQFIFQYYREEENGRGNFPPRFSGLQFPNYSSELNVNALELDDSALYLCASSPSLGTSEYNEQFFGPGTRLTVL.

CDR3: CASGAPWGGAYEQYF. The CDR3 bases are TGTGCCAGCGGCGCTCCATGGGGGGGGGCCTACGAGCAGTACTTC. V gene TRBV6-6 combines with J gene TRBJ2-7, with 7 bases lining up with TRBD2. The CDR3 has 15 residues. With V trimmed by 8 bases and J by 2 bases, 12 bases remained unmatched. Germline assignment: CDR1 MNHNY and CDR2 SVGAGI (reference sequence).

This clone was detected only once. The chain has TRBV29-1 and TRBJ1-1, with D possibly matching TRBD1 (5 bases). The CDR3 is made up of 12 amino acids. V was cut by 3 bases and J by 5 bases, with 10 bases left in between. Germline lookup yields CDR1 SQVTM and CDR2 ANQGSEA. The CDR3 reads CSVDLAGTEAFF. CDR3 nucleotide sequence: TGCAGCGTTGATCTGGCAGGGACTGAAGCTTTCTTT.

The chain recombines TRBV27 with TRBJ2-7, with TRBD2 matching over 10 bases. CDR1 and CDR2 from the germline V gene are MNHEY and SMNVEV (reference sequence). This CDR3 comprises 15 residues. With V trimmed by 3 bases and J by 3 bases, 5 bases remained unmatched. CDR3 in amino acids: CASSFSSGSFYEQYF. CDR3 in DNA: TGTGCCAGCAGTTTTTCTAGCGGGAGTTTCTACGAGCAGTACTTC.

Turning to this clone: Other DNA sequences in this sample translate to the same CDR3. V is TRBV19 and J is TRBJ1-5; D is possibly TRBD1 (5 bases). CDR1 is LNHDA and CDR2 is SQIVND in the germline V gene (reference sequence). V lost 3 bases and J lost 1, with 10 bases in between. CDR3 length: 15 residues. The chain's CDR3 is CASSIGGGSNQPQHF. The CDR3 DNA is TGTGCCAGTAGTATCGGGGGAGGGAGCAATCAGCCCCAGCATTTT.

The rearrangement links TRBV18 to TRBJ2-2; D is perhaps TRBD1 (6 bases). Per germline, CDR1 KGHSH and CDR2 LQKENI. Trimming pared 6 bases from V and 2 bases from J, leaving 19 bases between. The CDR3 runs to 17 residues. The CDR3 loop is CASSQQGWPTNTGELFF. DNA for the CDR3: TGTGCCAGCTCGCAACAGGGATGGCCCACCAACACCGGGGAGCTGTTTTTT.

V and J are TRBV20-1 and TRBJ1-6; TRBD1 agrees at 7 bases. With V trimmed by 3 bases and J by 10 bases, 9 bases remained unmatched. Germline V gene sequence: CDR1 DFQATT, CDR2 SNEGSKA (reference sequence). The CDR3 is 14 amino acids. The CDR3 nucleotides are TGCAGTGCTAGTCCGACAGGGTCCGGCTCACCCCTCCACTTT. This gives the protein CSASPTGSGSPLHF.

This clone was detected ten times or more. The rearrangement uses TRBV5-3 and TRBJ2-1; 7 positions match TRBD1. TRBV5-3 is recorded as an ORF, its role being uncertain. Unmatched junction bases numbered 13, after V lost 4 bases and J lost 0 bases. The CDR3 contains 18 residues. The DNA for the CDR3 is TGTGCCAGAAGCGGTGGACAGGACTCGGGTTGCTCCTACAATGAGCAGTTCTTC. Protein sequence: CARSGGQDSGCSYNEQFF.

CDR3 coding DNA: TGTGCCAGCAGCCGGGACAGGTCTATCTCTAACACTGAAGCTTTCTTT. It translates to CASSRDRSISNTEAFF. The chain carries TRBV2 and TRBJ1-1; the match to TRBD1 covers 8 bases. CDR1 and CDR2 from the germline V gene are SNHLY and FYNNEI. Trimming took 6 bases from V and 2 from J; bases not matched to a gene: 11. This CDR3 contains 16 residues. Filled out from reference TRBV2 and TRBJ1-1, the complete variable domain reads EPEVTQTPSHQVTQMGQEVILRCVPISNHLYFYWYRQILGQKVEFLVSFYNNEISEKSEIFDDQFSVERPDGSNFTLKIRSTKLEDSAMYFCASSRDRSISNTEAFFGQGTRLTVV.

The V call is TRBV28, the J call TRBJ2-4; no clear D gene. Trimming stripped 5 bases from V and 0 bases from J, with 5 bases between. Germline CDR1 is MDHEN and CDR2 is SYDVKM. The CDR3 runs 13 residues. The CDR3 DNA reads as TGTGCCAGCAGTGAACTAGCCAAAAACATTCAGTACTTC. Encoded protein: CASSELAKNIQYF.

The V gene is TRBV5-5, the J gene TRBJ2-4; a weak D match, TRBD1 (6 bases). Germline CDR1 and CDR2: SGHKS and YYEKEE (reference sequence). Trimming removed 0 bases from V and 15 bases from J, with 13 bases in between. The CDR3 sequence is 12 residues long. Here the CDR3 reads CASSLAEQGGYF. CDR3 coding DNA: TGTGCCAGCAGCTTGGCCGAACAGGGTGGGTACTTC.